These 24 T cell receptor beta chains share one sample of origin, sequenced in a study of blood T cells in healthy people across ages. It was with a sample-barcoded 5' primer and a J-beta primer mix that a second PCR of about 7 to 12 cycles was run. TCRdb recomputed calls from the 5' RACE reads with MiXCR, one row per CDR3 protein. Found here are 600,000 or so distinct CDR3 sequences, roughly 31% of them singletons; the top ten hold approximately 14%. Sequences were obtained from blood. The receptors here all came from an elderly woman in good health.

This clonotype was seen at least ten times. The chain couples TRBV6-5 to TRBJ2-5; D is perhaps TRBD2 (5 bases). V lost 0 bases, J lost 1 base, and 9 bases lay in between. CDR3 length: 15 residues. Germline CDR1 MNHEY, CDR2 SVGAGI. CDR3 coding DNA: TGTGCCAGCAGTTACTCAGGAGGTATCCAAGAGACCCAGTACTTC. It is translated as CASSYSGGIQETQYF.

This clonotype was counted many times. This rearrangement joins TRBV13 to TRBJ2-7, with D possibly being TRBD1 or TRBD2 (5 bases each). CDR1 and CDR2 from the germline V gene are PRHDT and FYEKMQ (reference sequence). The CDR3 is made up of 13 amino acids. V gave up 6 bases and J gave up 6 bases, with 15 bases separating them. The CDR3 nucleotides are TGTGCCAGCAGTGTAGGGACGTCGTCCGAGCAGTACTTC. This translates into CASSVGTSSEQYF.

This clonotype occurred many times. The chain recombines TRBV28 with TRBJ2-4, with 8 bases lining up with TRBD1. J was trimmed by 0 bases and V by 4 bases; bases with no gene match: 2. The germline V gene has CDR1 MDHEN and CDR2 SYDVKM. The CDR3 loop spans 15 amino acids. As DNA, the CDR3 is TGTGCCAGCAGTTCGACAGGGGAAGCCAAAAACATTCAGTACTTC. Protein sequence: CASSSTGEAKNIQYF.

This chain uses TRBV20-1 with TRBJ2-3, with 11 nucleotides matching TRBD2. The germline CDR1 and CDR2 sequences are DFQATT and SNEGSKA (reference sequence). V shed 6 bases, J shed 4 bases, and the junction held 9 bases outside the gene matches. The CDR3 sequence is 15 residues long. Here the CDR3 reads CSARPTSGKPDTQYF. The CDR3 DNA sequence: TGCAGTGCCCGTCCGACTAGCGGGAAGCCAGATACGCAGTATTTT.

The genes are TRBV30 and TRBJ2-1; D assignment may be TRBD1 or TRBD2 (5 bases each). Per the germline V gene, CDR1 is GTSNPN and CDR2 is SVGIG (reference sequence). This CDR3 has 14 amino acids. V was shortened by 3 bases and J by 1 base, with 10 bases between the two germline ends. The CDR3 nucleotides read TGTGCCTGGAGCGGGGCCCGATCCTACAATGAGCAGTTCTTC. Its protein is CAWSGARSYNEQFF.

Worth noting for this clonotype: Sequence at one end of the junction differs from germline and may be a read error. The chain uses TRBV7-2 and TRBJ2-5, with unresolved D. The V gene's germline CDR1 is SGHTA and CDR2 FQGNSA. The CDR3 is 15 amino acids. For the CDR3, the DNA is TGTGCCAGCAGCTTGGCGGCGACGGAGCAAGGGACCCAGTACTTC. It codes for CASSLAATEQGTQYF.

Concerning this clonotype: The germline gene is not matched at one end of the junction; a read error may be the cause. The chain has TRBV28 and TRBJ1-2; D is uncertain. This CDR3 contains 14 residues. Germline V gene data show CDR1 as MDHEN and CDR2 as SYDVKM. The CDR3 coding sequence is TGTGGCAGCAGTTTATACGTGTCAGCCTATGGCTACACCTTC. Protein sequence: CGSSLYVSAYGYTF.

About this clonotype: It may be a read error: a sequence one base away is much more abundant. The chain links TRBV3-1 to TRBJ2-5; a weak D match, TRBD2 (6 bases). V gave up 6 bases and J gave up 11 bases, with 25 bases separating them. The CDR3 sequence is 15 residues long. Germline V CDR1 and CDR2: LGHDT, YNNKEL (reference sequence). The CDR3 coding sequence is TGTGCCAGCAGATTAAGAGGAGGGGACCACAATGAGCAGTACTTC. This encodes CASRLRGGDHNEQYF.

This clonotype was seen many times. This chain joins TRBV6-1 and TRBJ2-1; TRBD1 is a possible D gene (6 bases). The V gene lost 5 bases and the J gene lost 8 bases, with 13 bases spanning the gap. Germline lookup yields CDR1 MNHNS and CDR2 SASEGT. This CDR3 contains 13 residues. This CDR3 is CASSLEKGDEQFF. In DNA, the CDR3 is TGTGCCAGCAGTCTAGAGAAGGGGGATGAGCAGTTCTTC.

The rearrangement links TRBV12-3 or TRBV12-4 to TRBJ2-5; no firm D call. This CDR3 has 12 residues. With 1 base removed from V and 9 bases from J, the gap between germline ends came to 9 bases. DNA of the CDR3: TGTGCCAGCAGTTTAGATTCTCTATCCCAGTACTTC. It is translated as CASSLDSLSQYF.

This clonotype was seen at least ten times. This chain links TRBV20-1 with TRBJ2-5; 11 bases are shared with TRBD2. The J segment lost 2 bases and the V segment lost 5 bases, leaving 7 bases of the junction unmatched. Germline V gives CDR1 DFQATT, CDR2 SNEGSKA (reference sequence). This CDR3 spans 15 amino acids. CDR3 sequence (DNA): TGCAGTGCTCCCCCGACTAGCGGGGCGCAAGAGACCCAGTACTTC. This gives the protein CSAPPTSGAQETQYF.

This clonotype was counted only a few times. Just one base apart from a much larger clone, this may be a read error. The genes are TRBV20-1 and TRBJ2-5; D could derive from TRBD1 or TRBD2 (5 bases each). The CDR3 runs 12 residues. CDR1 and CDR2 from the germline V gene are DFQATT and SNEGSKA (reference sequence). CDR3 in amino acids: CRSGPTGETQYF. The DNA of the CDR3 is TGCAGGTCGGGACCGACGGGAGAGACCCAGTACTTC.

This clonotype has a handful of counts. A much larger clonotype is one base distant, so this may be a read error. The CDR3 protein is CASSIAGGRNEQFF. The CDR3 DNA is TGTGCCAGCAGTATAGCGGGGGGCCGCAATGAGCAGTTCTTC. This chain connects TRBV9 to TRBJ2-1; 10 nucleotides agree with TRBD2. Trimming took 5 bases from V and 6 from J; bases not matched to a gene: 5. This CDR3 is built from 14 residues. The V gene's germline CDR1 is SGDLS and CDR2 YYNGEE.

This clonotype was counted between two and nine times. V gene TRBV28 combines with J gene TRBJ1-2; the D gene is possibly TRBD1 (6 bases). The CDR3 consists of 15 residues. Germline V gives CDR1 MDHEN, CDR2 SYDVKM. Trimming took off 8 bases at V and 6 bases at J, with 22 bases between the two ends. Here the CDR3 reads CASYSQGSVMNGYTF. CDR3 sequence (DNA): TGTGCCAGCTATTCTCAGGGGTCGGTAATGAATGGCTACACCTTC.

This clonotype was observed many times. The V and J genes are TRBV30 and TRBJ2-7; D perhaps matches TRBD1 (6 bases). V was pared by 2 bases and J by 2 bases, with 16 bases between. The germline V gene encodes CDR1 GTSNPN and CDR2 SVGIG (reference sequence). The length of the CDR3 is 15 residues. CDR3 bases: TGTGCCTGGAGTCTTGGGCAGGGGCGAACCTACGAGCAGTACTTC. This encodes CAWSLGQGRTYEQYF.

The chain has TRBV24-1 and TRBJ2-2, with unresolved D. The CDR3 loop spans 15 amino acids. Germline CDR1 is KGHDR and CDR2 is SFDVKD. With 4 bases removed from V and 4 bases from J, the gap between germline ends came to 12 bases. DNA of the CDR3: TGTGCCACCAGTGACCCGGGCCACGCCACCGGGGAGCTGTTTTTT. This sequence encodes CATSDPGHATGELFF.

V usage is TRBV5-6 and J usage is TRBJ1-2; possibly TRBD1 for D (6 bases). V was cut by 3 bases and J by 8 bases, with 23 bases left in between. The germline CDR1 and CDR2 sequences are SGHDT and YYEEEE. There are 16 residues in the CDR3. CDR3 region: CASSSGTGLNMRGYTF. In nucleotides, the CDR3 is TGTGCCAGCAGCTCCGGAACAGGGCTGAACATGCGGGGCTACACCTTC.

This clonotype was detected ten times or more. This chain uses TRBV5-5 with TRBJ2-1; TRBD1 agrees at 11 bases. V lost 0 bases to trimming and J lost 9 bases; unmatched junction nucleotides: 5. The germline gives CDR1 SGHKS, CDR2 YYEKEE (reference sequence). The CDR3 extends over 15 amino acids. The chain's CDR3 is CASSLGTGGRSEQFF. As DNA, the CDR3 is TGTGCCAGCAGCTTGGGGACAGGGGGCCGTAGTGAGCAGTTCTTC.

As for this clonotype: It may be a read error: a sequence one base away is much more abundant. The chain combines TRBV30 with TRBJ1-2; D not certain. Trimming took off 3 bases at V and 8 bases at J, with 10 bases between the two ends. The length of the CDR3 is 11 residues. Looked up from germline, CDR1 is GTSNPN and CDR2 is SVGIG (reference sequence). Here the CDR3 DNA reads TGTGCCTGGAGGCGTGACCCCGGCTACACCTTC. It yields the protein CAWRRDPGYTF.

CDR3 DNA sequence: TGTGCCAGGACGGGACACCCTAGCAATCAGCCCCAGCATTTT. It is translated as CARTGHPSNQPQHF. J is TRBJ1-5 and V is TRBV6-1, with D maybe TRBD1 (6 bases). The V gene's germline CDR1 is MNHNS and CDR2 SASEGT. CDR3 size: 14 residues. With 9 bases removed from V and 0 bases from J, the gap between germline ends came to 12 bases.

This clonotype was counted a few times. It may be a read error: a sequence one base away is much more abundant. This chain uses TRBV6-1 with TRBJ2-1; D uncertain. CDR3 size: 14 residues. Germline V gene sequence: CDR1 MNHNS, CDR2 SASEGT. The CDR3 region has the DNA TGTGCCAGCAGTGAAGCCCCTTTCGGCAATGGGCAGTTCTTC. This translates into CASSEAPFGNGQFF.

The chain combines TRBV19 with TRBJ2-7; TRBD2 might be the D (6 bases). V lost 3 bases to trimming and J lost 3 bases, with 12 bases between them. The CDR3 is made up of 14 amino acids. CDR1 and CDR2 (germline): LNHDA, SQIVND (reference sequence). The CDR3 spells CASSISEGSYEQYF. CDR3 nucleotides: TGTGCCAGTAGTATTTCGGAGGGAAGCTACGAGCAGTACTTC.

At least ten counts were recorded for this clonotype. The rearrangement links TRBV25-1 to TRBJ1-2, with 9 bases that match TRBD1. The CDR3 covers 15 residues. Germline V gene data show CDR1 as MGHDK and CDR2 as SYGVNS. The V and J ends lost 5 bases and 7 bases, in that order; junction bases with no gene match: 11. The CDR3 is CASSYGTGSFRGYTF. CDR3 DNA: TGTGCCAGCAGTTACGGGACAGGGTCGTTTCGTGGCTACACCTTC.

This clonotype was seen repeatedly, ten times or more. This chain uses TRBV20-1 with TRBJ2-3; D could derive from TRBD1 or TRBD2 (6 bases each). V lost 3 bases, J lost 5 bases, and 15 bases lay in between. Germline values: CDR1 DFQATT, CDR2 SNEGSKA (reference sequence). CDR3 size: 14 residues. The chain's CDR3 is CSASIARGQDTQYF. CDR3 DNA sequence: TGCAGTGCTAGTATCGCCCGGGGGCAAGATACGCAGTATTTT.